This TCR beta chain is from a study of Ad26.COV2.S vaccination and SARS-CoV-2 variants. This CDR3 comprises 14 residues. Trimming cost V 6 bases and J 6 bases; bases outside gene matches: 7. From germline, CDR1 is MNHEY and CDR2 SVGEGT. Noted treatment: approximately 18 received Ad26.COV2.S at low or high dose, single or two shots; roughly five received placebo; per-sample allocation not given. Samples came from day 63 after the first vaccine or placebo injection. The assay was immunoSEQ multiplex PCR, and TCRdb's table has in-frame clones only and misses some. This sample has about 350,000 clones, with around 89% found just once.

The sample consisted of peripheral blood, taken in a trial of Ad26.COV2.S vaccine versus placebo. This TCR was sampled from a person between 18 and 65 years old who received the Ad26.COV2.S COVID-19 vaccine or a placebo. The rearrangement links TRBV6-2 or TRBV6-3 to TRBJ1-4, with TRBD1 matching over 7 bases. The CDR3 DNA reads as TGTGCCAGCAGACCTAGGGGGCTTCATGAAAAACTGTTTTTT. Residues: CASRPRGLHEKLFF.